This TCR beta chain was documented in a study of T cell clonality in common variable immunodeficiency. Equal genomic DNA amounts from CVID and control samples were sequenced. Here immunoSEQ multiplex PCR was the method, and the copy in TCRdb shows in-frame clones only, minus some. The sample holds some 45,000 clones, and no clone turns up only once. This clone showed up many times. The read terminates 3 residues ahead of where the CDR3 ends, so the germline J gene completes it. V lost 0 bases, J lost 4 bases, and 7 bases lay in between. The CDR3 contains 14 residues. Germline loops: CDR1 SGHVS, CDR2 FQNEAQ.

The TCR originated in a person aged 18 to 70 in good health. The material sequenced was peripheral blood mononuclear cells. The chain uses TRBV7-8 and TRBJ1-5; possible D gene TRBD1, 5 bases. The sequenced part of the CDR3 DNA is TGTGCCAGCAGCTTAGCAGGGGTTAATCAGCCC. This encodes CASSLAGVNQP. In full, the CDR3 reads CASSLAGVNQPQHF.